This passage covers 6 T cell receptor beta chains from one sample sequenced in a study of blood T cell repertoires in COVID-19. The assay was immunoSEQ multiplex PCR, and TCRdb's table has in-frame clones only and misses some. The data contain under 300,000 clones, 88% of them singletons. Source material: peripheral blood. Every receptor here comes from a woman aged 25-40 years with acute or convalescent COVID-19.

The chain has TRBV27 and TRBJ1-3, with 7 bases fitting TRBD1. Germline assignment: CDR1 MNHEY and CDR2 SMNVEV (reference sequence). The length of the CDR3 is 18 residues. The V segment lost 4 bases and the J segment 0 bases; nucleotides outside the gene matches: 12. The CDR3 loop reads CASSSRVPTGVSGNTIYF. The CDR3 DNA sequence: TGTGCCAGCAGTTCCCGAGTCCCTACAGGGGTCTCTGGAAACACCATATATTTT.

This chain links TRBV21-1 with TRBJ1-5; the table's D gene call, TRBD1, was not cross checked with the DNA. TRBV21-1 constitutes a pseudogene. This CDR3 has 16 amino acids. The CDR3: CASSKEGGRSHWPQHF. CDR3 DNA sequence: TGTGCCAGCAGCAAAGAAGGGGGACGGTCCCATTGGCCCCAGCATTTT.

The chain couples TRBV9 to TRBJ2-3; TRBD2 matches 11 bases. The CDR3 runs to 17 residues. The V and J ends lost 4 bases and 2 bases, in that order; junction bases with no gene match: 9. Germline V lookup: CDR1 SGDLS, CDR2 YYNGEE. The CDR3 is CASSLGTSGPYTDTQYF. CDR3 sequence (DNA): TGTGCCAGCAGCTTAGGGACTAGCGGACCATACACAGATACGCAGTATTTT.

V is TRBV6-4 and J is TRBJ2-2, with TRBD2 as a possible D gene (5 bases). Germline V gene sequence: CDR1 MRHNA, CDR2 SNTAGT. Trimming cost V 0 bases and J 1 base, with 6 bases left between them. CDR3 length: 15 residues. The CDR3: CASSDSTKNTGELFF. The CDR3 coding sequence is TGTGCCAGCAGTGACTCGACTAAGAACACCGGGGAGCTGTTTTTT.

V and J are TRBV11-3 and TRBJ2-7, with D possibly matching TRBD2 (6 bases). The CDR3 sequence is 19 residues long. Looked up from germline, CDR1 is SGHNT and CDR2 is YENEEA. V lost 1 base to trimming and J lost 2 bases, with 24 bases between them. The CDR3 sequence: CASSLARSWRDPITYEQYF. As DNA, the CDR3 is TGTGCCAGCAGCTTAGCGAGATCTTGGCGGGACCCAATAACCTACGAGCAGTACTTC.

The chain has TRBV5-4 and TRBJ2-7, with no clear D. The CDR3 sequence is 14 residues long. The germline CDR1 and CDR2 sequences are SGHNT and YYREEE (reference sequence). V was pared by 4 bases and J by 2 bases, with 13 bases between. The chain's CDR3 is CASSPPQRAYEQYF. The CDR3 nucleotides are TGTGCCAGCAGCCCGCCCCAGCGAGCCTACGAGCAGTACTTC. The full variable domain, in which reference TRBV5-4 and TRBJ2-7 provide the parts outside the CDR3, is ETGVTQSPTHLIKTRGQQVTLRCSSQSGHNTVSWYQQALGQGPQFIFQYYREEENGRGNFPPRFSGLQFPNYSSELNVNALELDDSALYLCASSPPQRAYEQYFGPGTRLTVT.